Below are 31 T cell receptor beta chains sequenced from a single sample in a study of T cell responses to AZD1222 COVID-19 vaccine. Profiled with immunoSEQ multiplex PCR; TCRdb holds only in-frame clones, not every one. The table has around 130,000 clones, roughly 88% seen once. The specimen comprised peripheral blood, sampled 28 days after the second AZD1222 dose. The receptor source for this set is an adult who received the AZD1222 COVID-19 vaccine.

The chain's CDR3 is CASSQREGGAYGYTF. The CDR3 DNA is TGCGCCAGCAGCCAGAGGGAGGGCGGGGCCTATGGCTACACCTTC. The chain has TRBV4-1 and TRBJ1-2, with D possibly TRBD1 on 5 matching bases. In germline, CDR1 is MGHRA, CDR2 YSYEKL. This CDR3 spans 15 amino acids. The V and J ends lost 3 bases and 4 bases respectively, with 15 bases between them.

This rearrangement joins TRBV27 to TRBJ1-1, with D perhaps matching TRBD1 (5 bases). Germline CDR1 is MNHEY and CDR2 is SMNVEV (reference sequence). CDR3 size: 13 residues. V was trimmed by 4 bases and J by 8 bases, leaving 14 bases between them. In nucleotides, the CDR3 is TGTGCCAGCAGTTCCAACGGGGGGGTCGAAGCTTTCTTT. Protein sequence: CASSSNGGVEAFF.

The chain carries TRBV12-5 and TRBJ2-2, with 11 bases matching TRBD1. Trimming removed 4 bases from V and 7 bases from J; junction bases left unmatched: 2. This CDR3 comprises 14 residues. Germline CDR1 reads LGHNT; CDR2 reads FRNRAP. CDR3 sequence: CASGWTGGLGELFF. For the CDR3, the DNA is TGTGCTAGTGGTTGGACAGGGGGCCTCGGGGAGCTGTTTTTT.

The chain carries TRBV6-2 or TRBV6-3 and TRBJ1-2; 9 positions agree with TRBD1. Per the germline V gene, CDR1 is MNHEY and CDR2 is SVGEGT. The CDR3 is made up of 13 amino acids. The V segment lost 6 bases and the J segment 4 bases; nucleotides outside the gene matches: 3. CDR3 sequence reads: CASSGTGPYGYTF. CDR3 in DNA: TGTGCCAGCAGCGGGACAGGGCCCTATGGCTACACCTTC.

This chain joins TRBV19 and TRBJ1-2, with 7 bases aligning to TRBD1. V was pared by 3 bases and J by 4 bases, with 5 bases of the junction left unmatched. This CDR3 has 14 amino acids. Per germline, CDR1 LNHDA and CDR2 SQIVND (reference sequence). The CDR3 sequence is CASSIGGQFYGYTF. In DNA, the CDR3 is TGTGCCAGTAGTATTGGGGGACAGTTCTATGGCTACACCTTC.

The rearrangement links TRBV14 to TRBJ2-1; tentative D call: TRBD2 (5 bases). The length of the CDR3 is 15 residues. Germline V CDR1 and CDR2: SGHDN, FVKESK. V was clipped by 0 bases and J by 8 bases, with 14 bases between them. CDR3 amino acids: CASSQDKGANHEQFF. The CDR3 nucleotides are TGTGCCAGCAGCCAAGATAAGGGAGCGAACCATGAGCAGTTCTTC.

The V call is TRBV5-4, the J call TRBJ1-3, with 7 bases lining up with TRBD1. Germline assignment: CDR1 SGHNT and CDR2 YYREEE (reference sequence). J gave up 2 bases and V 0 bases, and 5 bases lay outside the gene matches. The CDR3 runs to 16 residues. DNA of the CDR3: TGTGCCAGCAGCTTGGCCGGAGGGGGCCCTGGAAACACCATATATTTT. Translating gives CASSLAGGGPGNTIYF.

The chain couples TRBV11-2 to TRBJ2-7; the D gene is possibly TRBD1 (5 bases). This CDR3 comprises 12 residues. The germline V gene has CDR1 SGHAT and CDR2 FQNNGV. Between the trimmed V and J ends, which lost 6 bases and 3 bases, there was a span of 9 bases. CDR3 DNA: TGTGCCAGCAGTTCACAGGACTACGAGCAGTACTTC. Translating it yields CASSSQDYEQYF.

The chain carries TRBV6-5 and TRBJ1-1; D unclear. Germline V gives CDR1 MNHEY, CDR2 SVGAGI. Between the trimmed V and J ends, which lost 6 bases and 3 bases, there was a span of 17 bases. This CDR3 contains 15 residues. The CDR3 DNA is TGTGCCAGCAGGAAGTGGCTCCAGACATACACTGAAGCTTTCTTT. Protein product: CASRKWLQTYTEAFF.

The chain uses TRBV6-5 and TRBJ2-3; D is ambiguous. Per germline, CDR1 MNHEY and CDR2 SVGAGI. Between the trimmed V and J ends, which lost 4 bases and 1 base, there was a span of 12 bases. There are 15 residues in the CDR3. The CDR3 protein is CASSFQTEGTDTQYF. CDR3 in DNA: TGTGCCAGCAGTTTTCAAACCGAGGGCACAGATACGCAGTATTTT.

The chain joins TRBV4-1 to TRBJ1-1; 7 bases align to TRBD1. After removal of 2 bases from V and 4 bases from J, the junction contained 7 bases not matched to a gene. CDR1 is MGHRA, CDR2 YSYEKL, per germline. The CDR3 length is 15 residues. The CDR3 nucleotides are TGCGCCAGCAGCCAAAAAGGGGGCTCCGGCACTGAAGCTTTCTTT. This codes for CASSQKGGSGTEAFF.

V usage is TRBV30 and J usage is TRBJ1-1, with D uncertain. Germline CDR1 reads GTSNPN; CDR2 reads SVGIG (reference sequence). The V end lost 8 bases, the J end lost 6 bases, and 10 bases lay between the germline ends. This CDR3 comprises 10 residues. The CDR3 bases are TGTGCCCTCGCAGTATCTGAAGCTTTCTTT. As protein: CALAVSEAFF.

J is TRBJ1-1 and V is TRBV5-6, with D perhaps TRBD1 (6 bases). Germline CDR1 is SGHDT and CDR2 is YYEEEE. Between the trimmed V and J ends, which lost 0 bases and 2 bases, there was a span of 11 bases. The CDR3 has 15 residues. The CDR3 spells CASSLAGAGNTEAFF. CDR3 DNA sequence: TGTGCCAGCAGCTTGGCAGGGGCAGGTAACACTGAAGCTTTCTTT. Based on the CDR3 plus reference TRBV5-6 and TRBJ1-1, the full variable domain is DAGVTQSPTHLIKTRGQQVTLRCSPKSGHDTVSWYQQALGQGPQFIFQYYEEEERQRGNFPDRFSGHQFPNYSSELNVNALLLGDSALYLCASSLAGAGNTEAFFGQGTRLTVV.

The CDR3 nucleotides read TGTGCCAGCAGTTTCAATCAAGATCAGCCCCAGCATTTT. Translating it yields CASSFNQDQPQHF. V and J are TRBV12-3 or TRBV12-4 and TRBJ1-5; D call uncertain. V was clipped by 3 bases and J by 5 bases, with 8 bases between them. This CDR3 is built from 13 residues.

The chain combines TRBV30 with TRBJ1-4, with no clear D. CDR1 is GTSNPN, CDR2 SVGIG, per germline (reference sequence). This CDR3 comprises 13 residues. V lost 4 bases to trimming and J lost 4 bases, with 10 bases between them. The chain's CDR3 is CAWNGLSNEKLFF. The DNA of the CDR3 is TGTGCCTGGAACGGCCTCAGTAATGAAAAACTGTTTTTT.

The chain uses TRBV7-9 and TRBJ1-2; D is unclear. Germline V gene sequence: CDR1 SEHNR, CDR2 FQNEAQ (reference sequence). The CDR3 is made up of 13 amino acids. V lost 5 bases and J 5 bases, leaving 12 bases between the germline ends. The CDR3 reads CASSAPASYGYTF. CDR3 bases: TGTGCCAGCAGCGCCCCAGCTTCTTATGGCTACACCTTC.

This chain connects TRBV2 to TRBJ2-2, with a tentative D call TRBD1 (6 bases). Between the trimmed V and J ends, which lost 5 bases and 0 bases, there was a span of 10 bases. The CDR3 consists of 15 residues. The V gene's germline CDR1 is SNHLY and CDR2 FYNNEI. CDR3 sequence reads: CASSQQGPNTGELFF. Written as DNA, the CDR3 is TGTGCCAGCAGTCAACAGGGACCGAACACCGGGGAGCTGTTTTTT.

The chain couples TRBV28 to TRBJ2-5, with D tentatively TRBD2 (6 bases). CDR1 and CDR2 (germline): MDHEN, SYDVKM. The ends were cut back, 3 bases at V and 5 bases at J, with 16 bases in the middle. This CDR3 spans 15 amino acids. This CDR3 is CASSFLGGPGETQYF. The CDR3 coding sequence is TGTGCCAGCAGTTTCCTTGGAGGGCCGGGGGAGACCCAGTACTTC.

The rearrangement links TRBV15 to TRBJ2-2; D gene uncertain. The CDR3 runs to 15 residues. Trimming removed 0 bases from V and 1 base from J, with 6 bases in between. Looked up from germline, CDR1 is LNHNV and CDR2 is YYDKDF (reference sequence). This CDR3 reads CATSREGRNTGELFF. The CDR3 DNA reads TGTGCCACCAGCAGAGAGGGTAGGAACACCGGGGAGCTGTTTTTT.

The gene calls are TRBV19 and TRBJ1-1; unclear D gene. This CDR3 comprises 14 residues. V gave up 5 bases and J gave up 3 bases, with 13 bases separating them. Per germline, CDR1 LNHDA and CDR2 SQIVND (reference sequence). The CDR3 reads CASSPLGSDTEAFF. The CDR3 DNA reads as TGTGCCAGTAGTCCCTTGGGCTCCGACACTGAAGCTTTCTTT.

The chain couples TRBV4-3 to TRBJ1-2, with 8 bases lining up with TRBD1. Germline CDR1 is LGHNA and CDR2 is YSLEER. This CDR3 comprises 14 residues. The J segment lost 8 bases and the V segment lost 0 bases, leaving 5 bases of the junction unmatched. CDR3: CASSQDQDREGYTF. CDR3 DNA sequence: TGCGCCAGCAGCCAAGATCAGGACAGGGAAGGCTACACCTTC.

This clone was counted only a few times. The V call is TRBV5-6, the J call TRBJ1-5; the D is unclear. With 5 bases removed from V and 4 bases from J, the gap between germline ends came to 7 bases. Germline V gene lookup returns CDR1 SGHDT and CDR2 YYEEEE. The CDR3 is 12 residues long. This CDR3 reads CASSYGNQPQHF. The CDR3 nucleotides read TGTGCCAGCAGTTACGGTAATCAGCCCCAGCATTTT.

This clone was counted only a few times. This chain links TRBV5-6 with TRBJ1-2; TRBD1 is a possible D gene (5 bases). The germline CDR1 and CDR2 sequences are SGHDT and YYEEEE. The CDR3 totals 14 residues. Trimming cost V 6 bases and J 3 bases, with 15 bases left between them. The CDR3 bases are TGTGCCAGCACAAAGGAGGGAGGGGACTATGGCTACACCTTC. Translating gives CASTKEGGDYGYTF.

The V call is TRBV5-1, the J call TRBJ1-2; D is unresolved. This CDR3 contains 13 residues. CDR1 and CDR2 from the germline V gene are SGHRS and YFSETQ. Trimming took off 4 bases at V and 3 bases at J, with 10 bases between the two ends. The CDR3, as DNA: TGCGCCAGCAGCCCTGACGGGGACTATGGCTACACCTTC. It is translated as CASSPDGDYGYTF.

This sequence joins TRBV29-1 and TRBJ2-7; 10 bases are a match to TRBD1. The CDR3 loop spans 14 amino acids. In germline, CDR1 is SQVTM, CDR2 ANQGSEA. V was clipped by 3 bases and J by 6 bases; unmatched bases: 8. The CDR3 spells CSVDGPGQGFEQYF. As DNA, the CDR3 is TGCAGCGTTGACGGCCCGGGACAGGGGTTCGAGCAGTACTTC.

The chain joins TRBV11-3 to TRBJ1-6; 8 bases are shared with TRBD1. Germline values: CDR1 SGHNT, CDR2 YENEEA. This CDR3 has 15 amino acids. After removal of 4 bases from V and 7 bases from J, the junction contained 6 bases not matched to a gene. In DNA form, the CDR3 reads TGTGCCAGCAGCTACGGACAGGGTTACAATTCACCCCTCCACTTT. This translates into CASSYGQGYNSPLHF.

The chain has TRBV7-2 and TRBJ1-2; 9 bases are shared with TRBD1. Trimming at V came to 2 bases and at J to 6 bases, leaving 7 bases not matched to a gene. The CDR3 consists of 15 residues. Per the germline V gene, CDR1 is SGHTA and CDR2 is FQGNSA. CDR3 in amino acids: CASSLRTGGADGYTF. In nucleotides, the CDR3 is TGTGCCAGCAGCTTAAGAACAGGGGGCGCCGATGGCTACACCTTC.

V is TRBV2 and J is TRBJ1-4; 9 bases agree with TRBD1. The CDR3 sequence is 16 residues long. J was trimmed by 10 bases and V by 3 bases; bases with no gene match: 12. Germline loops: CDR1 SNHLY, CDR2 FYNNEI. The CDR3 sequence is CASSERLTGGVGKLFF. The CDR3 bases are TGTGCCAGCAGTGAGCGCCTTACAGGGGGCGTTGGAAAACTGTTTTTT. The full variable domain, in which reference TRBV2 and TRBJ1-4 provide the parts outside the CDR3, is EPEVTQTPSHQVTQMGQEVILRCVPISNHLYFYWYRQILGQKVEFLVSFYNNEISEKSEIFDDQFSVERPDGSNFTLKIRSTKLEDSAMYFCASSERLTGGVGKLFFGSGTQLSVL.

The chain carries TRBV19 and TRBJ1-4, with a possible D match to TRBD1 (5 bases). Trimming cost V 5 bases and J 2 bases, with 9 bases left between them. CDR3 length equals 14 residues. The germline V gene has CDR1 LNHDA and CDR2 SQIVND (reference sequence). CDR3 DNA: TGTGCCAGTAGTCACGGGGCCACTAATGAAAAACTGTTTTTT. Translation: CASSHGATNEKLFF.

The gene calls are TRBV11-2 and TRBJ1-4, with D unclear. The CDR3 sequence is 11 residues long. Trimming took off 5 bases at V and 7 bases at J, with 5 bases between the two ends. Germline V gene lookup returns CDR1 SGHAT and CDR2 FQNNGV. Here the CDR3 DNA reads TGTGCCAGCAGCCGAGCTGAAAAACTGTTTTTT. It is translated as CASSRAEKLFF.

In its sample, this clone ranks as medium-sized. This chain uses TRBV5-6 with TRBJ1-5; D might be TRBD1 (5 bases). Germline loops: CDR1 SGHDT, CDR2 YYEEEE. Trimming took off 6 bases at V and 3 bases at J, with 19 bases between the two ends. The CDR3 has 16 residues. The CDR3 sequence: CASTLGGDFLNQPQHF. The CDR3 bases are TGTGCCAGCACCCTGGGGGGAGACTTCCTCAATCAGCCCCAGCATTTT.